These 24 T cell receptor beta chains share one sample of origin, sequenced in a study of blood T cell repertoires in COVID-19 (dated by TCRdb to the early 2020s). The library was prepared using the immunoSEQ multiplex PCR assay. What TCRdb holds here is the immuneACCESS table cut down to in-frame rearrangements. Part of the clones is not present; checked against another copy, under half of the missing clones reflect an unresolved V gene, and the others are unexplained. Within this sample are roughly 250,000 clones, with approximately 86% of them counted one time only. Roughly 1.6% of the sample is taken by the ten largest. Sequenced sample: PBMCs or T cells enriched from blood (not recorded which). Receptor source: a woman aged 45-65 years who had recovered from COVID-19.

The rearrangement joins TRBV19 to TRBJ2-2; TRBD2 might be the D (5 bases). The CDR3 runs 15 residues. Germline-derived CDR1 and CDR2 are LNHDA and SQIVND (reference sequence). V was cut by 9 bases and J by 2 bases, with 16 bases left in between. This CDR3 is CASSRSGGNTGELFF. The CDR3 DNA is TGTGCCAGCAGCCGTAGTGGAGGTAACACCGGGGAGCTGTTTTTT.

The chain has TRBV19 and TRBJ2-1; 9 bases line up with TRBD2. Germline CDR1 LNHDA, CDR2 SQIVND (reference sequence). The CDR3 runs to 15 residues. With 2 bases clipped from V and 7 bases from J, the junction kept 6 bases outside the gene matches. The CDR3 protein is CASSIIGGRANEQFF. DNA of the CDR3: TGTGCCAGTAGTATAATTGGCGGGAGGGCTAATGAGCAGTTCTTC. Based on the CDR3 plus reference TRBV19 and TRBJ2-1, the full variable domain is DGGITQSPKYLFRKEGQNVTLSCEQNLNHDAMYWYRQDPGQGLRLIYYSQIVNDFQKGDIAEGYSVSREKKESFPLTVTSAQKNPTAFYLCASSIIGGRANEQFFGPGTRLTVL.

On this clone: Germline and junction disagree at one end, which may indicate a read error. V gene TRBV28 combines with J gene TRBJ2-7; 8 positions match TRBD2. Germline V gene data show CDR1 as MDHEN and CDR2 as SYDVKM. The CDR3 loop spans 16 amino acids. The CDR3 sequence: CASRATGGGPSHEQYF. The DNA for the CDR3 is TGTGCCAGCAGGGCGACGGGGGGGGGCCCCTCCCACGAGCAGTACTTC.

Here the CDR3 DNA reads TGTGCCAGCAGTTCGGGGGGGCTCTATGGCTACACCTTC. Translating it yields CASSSGGLYGYTF. The chain carries TRBV28 and TRBJ1-2; the D gene is possibly TRBD1 (6 bases). Germline V gene lookup returns CDR1 MDHEN and CDR2 SYDVKM. The CDR3 has 13 amino acids. V was clipped by 4 bases and J by 4 bases, with 10 bases between them.

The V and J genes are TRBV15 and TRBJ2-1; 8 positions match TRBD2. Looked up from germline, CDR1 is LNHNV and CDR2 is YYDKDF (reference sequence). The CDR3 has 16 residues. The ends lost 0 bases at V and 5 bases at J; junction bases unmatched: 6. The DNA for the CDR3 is TGTGCCACCAGCAGAGACGCGACTAGCGTCGACAATGAGCAGTTCTTC. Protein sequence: CATSRDATSVDNEQFF.

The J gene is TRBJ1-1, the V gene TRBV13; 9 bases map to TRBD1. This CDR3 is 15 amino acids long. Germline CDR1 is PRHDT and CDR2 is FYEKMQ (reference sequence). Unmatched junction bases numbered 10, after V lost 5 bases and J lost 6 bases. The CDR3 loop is CASSRDPRDRAEAFF. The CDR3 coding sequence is TGTGCCAGCAGCCGAGACCCCCGGGACAGGGCTGAAGCTTTCTTT.

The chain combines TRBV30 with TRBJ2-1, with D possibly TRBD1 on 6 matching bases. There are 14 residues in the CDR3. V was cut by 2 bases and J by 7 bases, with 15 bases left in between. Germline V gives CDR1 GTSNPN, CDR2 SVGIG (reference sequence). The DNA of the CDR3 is TGTGCCTGGAGTTCGCAGGGGACGAGGAATGAGCAGTTCTTC. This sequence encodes CAWSSQGTRNEQFF.

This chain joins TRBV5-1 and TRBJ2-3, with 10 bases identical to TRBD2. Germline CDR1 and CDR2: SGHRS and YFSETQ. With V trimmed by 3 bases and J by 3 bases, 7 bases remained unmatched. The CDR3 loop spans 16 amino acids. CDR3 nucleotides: TGCGCCAGCAGCTCGAAACTAGCGGGAAAAACAGATACGCAGTATTTT. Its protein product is CASSSKLAGKTDTQYF.

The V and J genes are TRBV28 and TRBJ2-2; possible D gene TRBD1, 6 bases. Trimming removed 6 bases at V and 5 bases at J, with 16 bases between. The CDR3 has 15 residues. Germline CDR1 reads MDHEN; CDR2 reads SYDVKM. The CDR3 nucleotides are TGTGCCAGCAGCCGAACAGGGTTTGGTACCGGGGAGCTGTTTTTT. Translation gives CASSRTGFGTGELFF.

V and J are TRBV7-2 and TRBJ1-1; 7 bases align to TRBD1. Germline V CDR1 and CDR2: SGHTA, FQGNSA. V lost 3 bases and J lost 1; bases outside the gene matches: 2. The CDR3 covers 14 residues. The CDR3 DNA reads TGTGCCAGCAGCTTCGGACAGGAGAACACTGAAGCTTTCTTT. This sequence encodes CASSFGQENTEAFF.

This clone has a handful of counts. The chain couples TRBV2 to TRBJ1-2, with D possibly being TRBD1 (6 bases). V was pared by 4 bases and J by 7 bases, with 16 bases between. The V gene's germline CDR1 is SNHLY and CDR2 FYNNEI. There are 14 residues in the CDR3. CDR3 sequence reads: CASSVKTGLTGYTF. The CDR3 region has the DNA TGTGCCAGCAGTGTTAAAACAGGGCTTACTGGCTACACCTTC.

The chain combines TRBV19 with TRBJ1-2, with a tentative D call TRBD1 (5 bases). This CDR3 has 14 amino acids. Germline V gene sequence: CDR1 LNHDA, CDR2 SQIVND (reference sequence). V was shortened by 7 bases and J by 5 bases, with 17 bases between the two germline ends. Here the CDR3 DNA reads TGTGCCAGTACGACCCCGGGGGGATTATATGGCTACACCTTC. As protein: CASTTPGGLYGYTF.

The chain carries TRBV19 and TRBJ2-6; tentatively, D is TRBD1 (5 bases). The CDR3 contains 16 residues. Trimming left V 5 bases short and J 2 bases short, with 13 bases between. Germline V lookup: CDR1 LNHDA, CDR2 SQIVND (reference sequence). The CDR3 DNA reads TGTGCCAGTAGTTTTCGACAGCCGGCTGGGGCCAACGTCCTGACTTTC. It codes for CASSFRQPAGANVLTF.

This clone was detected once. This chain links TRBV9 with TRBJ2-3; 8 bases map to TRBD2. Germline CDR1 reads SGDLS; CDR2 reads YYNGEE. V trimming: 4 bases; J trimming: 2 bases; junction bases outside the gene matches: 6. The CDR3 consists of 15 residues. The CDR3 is CASSLRAGATDTQYF. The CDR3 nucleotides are TGTGCCAGCAGCTTGCGAGCGGGGGCCACAGATACGCAGTATTTT. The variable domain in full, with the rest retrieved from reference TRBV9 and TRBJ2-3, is DSGVTQTPKHLITATGQRVTLRCSPRSGDLSVYWYQQSLDQGLQFLIQYYNGEERAKGNILERFSAQQFPDLHSELNLSSLELGDSALYFCASSLRAGATDTQYFGPGTRLTVL.

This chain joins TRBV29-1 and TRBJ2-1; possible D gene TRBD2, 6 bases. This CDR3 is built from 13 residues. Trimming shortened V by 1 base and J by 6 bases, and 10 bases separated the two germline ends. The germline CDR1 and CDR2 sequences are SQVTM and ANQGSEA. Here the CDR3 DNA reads TGCAGCGTTGAAGTAATGGGGGGCAATGAGCAGTTCTTC. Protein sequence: CSVEVMGGNEQFF.

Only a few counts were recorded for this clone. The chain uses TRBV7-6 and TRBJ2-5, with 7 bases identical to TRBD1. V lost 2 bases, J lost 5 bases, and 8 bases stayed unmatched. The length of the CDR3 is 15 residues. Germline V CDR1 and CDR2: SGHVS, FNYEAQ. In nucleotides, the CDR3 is TGTGCCAGCAGCTTATGGGGAACAGGGGTGGAGACCCAGTACTTC. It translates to CASSLWGTGVETQYF.

CDR3 sequence (DNA): TGTGCCAGCAGTCGGGAGTGGCAGGCCTACGAGCAGTACTTC. Translated, it gives CASSREWQAYEQYF. The chain carries TRBV5-5 and TRBJ2-7, with D possibly TRBD2 on 6 matching bases. V was shortened by 5 bases and J by 2 bases, with 14 bases between the two germline ends. Germline values: CDR1 SGHKS, CDR2 YYEKEE (reference sequence). The CDR3 is 14 residues long.

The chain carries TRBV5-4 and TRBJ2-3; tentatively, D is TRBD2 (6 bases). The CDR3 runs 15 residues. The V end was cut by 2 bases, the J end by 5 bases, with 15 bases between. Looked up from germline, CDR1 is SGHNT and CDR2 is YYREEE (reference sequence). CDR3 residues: CASSFRRDGGDTQYF. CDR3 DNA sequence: TGTGCCAGCAGCTTTCGGCGGGACGGGGGAGATACGCAGTATTTT.

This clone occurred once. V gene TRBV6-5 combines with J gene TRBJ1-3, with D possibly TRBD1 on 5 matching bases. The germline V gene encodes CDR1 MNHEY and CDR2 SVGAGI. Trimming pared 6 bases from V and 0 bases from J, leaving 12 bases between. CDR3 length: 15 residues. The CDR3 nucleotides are TGTGCCAGCAGAGGAGCCGGGGGCTCTGGAAACACCATATATTTT. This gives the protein CASRGAGGSGNTIYF.

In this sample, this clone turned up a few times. CDR3 nucleotide sequence: TGTGCCAGCAGAGTGACTAGCGGGAGGACCGGGGAGCTGTTTTTT. It encodes CASRVTSGRTGELFF. The chain carries TRBV7-9 and TRBJ2-2, with 13 bases that match TRBD2. Germline lookup yields CDR1 SEHNR and CDR2 FQNEAQ (reference sequence). This CDR3 has 15 residues. V lost 6 bases to trimming and J lost 5 bases; unmatched junction nucleotides: 3.

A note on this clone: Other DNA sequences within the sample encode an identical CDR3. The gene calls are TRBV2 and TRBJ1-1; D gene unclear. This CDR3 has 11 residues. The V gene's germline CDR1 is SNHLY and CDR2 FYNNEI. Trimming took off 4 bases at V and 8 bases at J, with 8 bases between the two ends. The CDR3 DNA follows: TGTGCCAGCAGTGCCGGTACCGAAGCTTTCTTT. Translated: CASSAGTEAFF.

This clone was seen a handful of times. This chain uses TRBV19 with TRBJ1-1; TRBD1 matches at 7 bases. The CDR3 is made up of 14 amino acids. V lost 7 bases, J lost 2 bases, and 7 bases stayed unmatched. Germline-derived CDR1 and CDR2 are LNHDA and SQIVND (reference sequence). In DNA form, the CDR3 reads TGTGCCAGTACTGGGACAGCGATTAACACTGAAGCTTTCTTT. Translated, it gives CASTGTAINTEAFF.

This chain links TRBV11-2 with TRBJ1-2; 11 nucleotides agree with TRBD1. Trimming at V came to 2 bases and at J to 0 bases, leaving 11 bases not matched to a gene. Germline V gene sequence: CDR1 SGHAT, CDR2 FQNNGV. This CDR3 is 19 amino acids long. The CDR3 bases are TGTGCCAGCAGCTTAACTTCCGGGACAGGGGGGATACCTAACTATGGCTACACCTTC. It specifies CASSLTSGTGGIPNYGYTF. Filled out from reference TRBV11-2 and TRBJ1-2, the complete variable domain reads EAGVAQSPRYKIIEKRQSVAFWCNPISGHATLYWYQQILGQGPKLLIQFQNNGVVDDSQLPKDRFSAERLKGVDSTLKIQPAKLEDSAVYLCASSLTSGTGGIPNYGYTFGSGTRLTVV.

CDR3 sequence: CASSLIGRENSPLHF. CDR3 nucleotides: TGTGCCAGCAGCTTGATAGGGAGGGAGAATTCACCCCTCCACTTT. V usage is TRBV5-4 and J usage is TRBJ1-6; D uncertain. The V end was cut by 1 base, the J end by 7 bases, with 12 bases between. This CDR3 is built from 15 residues. Germline V gene sequence: CDR1 SGHNT, CDR2 YYREEE (reference sequence).